These 3 T cell receptor beta chains were sequenced from one sample in a study of technical replicates of blood from several donors. Profiled with immunoSEQ multiplex PCR; TCRdb holds only in-frame clones, not every one. The data contain some 48,000 clones, about 96% of them singletons. The sample consisted of T cells isolated from PBMCs. Receptor source: a human donor in good health.

The chain employs TRBV2 and TRBJ1-5; 8 bases fit TRBD1. This CDR3 comprises 14 residues. V lost 8 bases to trimming and J lost 2 bases; unmatched junction nucleotides: 5. Germline CDR1 is SNHLY and CDR2 is FYNNEI. DNA for the CDR3: TGTGCCAGCGTAATGGGACAGGGCAATCAGCCCCAGCATTTT. Amino acids: CASVMGQGNQPQHF.

The chain combines TRBV2 with TRBJ2-1; 12 nucleotides match TRBD2. Trimming cost V 10 bases and J 10 bases; bases outside gene matches: 11. The CDR3 runs 14 residues. Per germline, CDR1 SNHLY and CDR2 FYNNEI. CDR3 nucleotides: TGTGCCAACCCTCTAGCGGGAGGGCCAAGGGAGCAGTTCTTC. Its protein product is CANPLAGGPREQFF.

This chain connects TRBV28 to TRBJ2-7; 9 bases align to TRBD1. This CDR3 has 14 amino acids. After removal of 0 bases from V and 6 bases from J, the junction contained 3 bases not matched to a gene. In germline, CDR1 is MDHEN, CDR2 SYDVKM. CDR3 in DNA: TGTGCCAGCAGTTTATGGACAGGGGGGCGCGAGCAGTACTTC. Its translation: CASSLWTGGREQYF. The whole variable domain, filled in from reference TRBV28 and TRBJ2-7, reads DVKVTQSSRYLVKRTGEKVFLECVQDMDHENMFWYRQDPGLGLRLIYFSYDVKMKEKGDIPEGYSVSREKKERFSLILESASTNQTSMYLCASSLWTGGREQYFGPGTRLTVT.